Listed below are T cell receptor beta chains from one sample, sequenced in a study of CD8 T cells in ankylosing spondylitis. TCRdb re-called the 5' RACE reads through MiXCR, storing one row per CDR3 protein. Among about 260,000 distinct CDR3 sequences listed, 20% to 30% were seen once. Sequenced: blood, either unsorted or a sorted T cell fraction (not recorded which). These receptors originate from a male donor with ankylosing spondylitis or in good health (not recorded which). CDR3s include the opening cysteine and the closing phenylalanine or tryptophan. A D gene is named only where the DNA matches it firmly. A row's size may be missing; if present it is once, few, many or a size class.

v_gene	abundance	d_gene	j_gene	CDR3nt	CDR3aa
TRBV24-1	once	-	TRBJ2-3	TGTGCCACCAGTGATTTGGCGGGGCGAAGTTCAGATACGCAGTATTTT	CATSDLAGRSSDTQYF
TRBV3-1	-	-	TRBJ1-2	TGTGCCAGCAGCCAAGATACGGAGGGGACGGGCTACACCTTC	CASSQDTEGTGYTF
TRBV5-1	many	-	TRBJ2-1	TGCGCCAGCAGCTCAACCCAACTCAATGAGCAGTTCTTC	CASSSTQLNEQFF
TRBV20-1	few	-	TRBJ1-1	TGCAGTGCTAGAGATCGGGGAGGGGCCCCCGAAGCTTTCTTT	CSARDRGGAPEAFF
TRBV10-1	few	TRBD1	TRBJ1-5	TGCGCCAGCGGGGGAAGATCGGGACAGGGATCCAATCAGCCCCAGCATTTT	CASGGRSGQGSNQPQHF
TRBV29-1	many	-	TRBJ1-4	TGCAGCGTGGAGTTATGGGGGGAATATAATGAAAAACTGTTTTTT	CSVELWGEYNEKLFF
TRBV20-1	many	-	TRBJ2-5	TGCAGTACAGACACGAGGGAGACCCAGTACTTC	CSTDTRETQYF
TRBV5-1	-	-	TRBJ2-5	TGCGCCAGCAGCTTCCAGGTTGATAGGACCCAGTACTTC	CASSFQVDRTQYF
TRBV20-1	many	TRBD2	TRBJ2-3	TGCAGTGGGGTGGGGGGGAGCACAGATACGCAGTATTTT	CSGVGGSTDTQYF
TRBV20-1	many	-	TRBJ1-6	TGCAGAGCTAGTAACAGGCACTCACCCCTCCACTTT	CRASNRHSPLHF
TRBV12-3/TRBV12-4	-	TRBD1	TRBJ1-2	TGTGCCAGCAGTTGGGACAGTTACTCTGGCTACACCTTC	CASSWDSYSGYTF
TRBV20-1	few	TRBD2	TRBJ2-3	TGCAGTGCTAGAGTCATTAGCGGGGGGGCCTTAGATACGCAGTATTTT	CSARVISGGALDTQYF
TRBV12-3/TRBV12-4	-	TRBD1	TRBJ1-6	TGTGCCAGCAGTTCCGACAGGGAATATAATTCACCCCTCCACTTT	CASSSDREYNSPLHF
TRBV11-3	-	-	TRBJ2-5	TGTGCCAGCAGCTTAGACGGGACCGAGACCCAGTACTTC	CASSLDGTETQYF
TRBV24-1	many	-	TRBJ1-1	TGTGCCACCAGTGATTTCAGGGACACTGAAGCTTTCTTT	CATSDFRDTEAFF
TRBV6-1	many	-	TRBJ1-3	TGTGCCAGCAGTGAAGGCCAGTCTGGAAACACCATATATTTT	CASSEGQSGNTIYF
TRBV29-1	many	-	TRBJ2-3	TGCAGCGTTGTTGTGGGGGGCAGCACAGATACGCAGTATTTT	CSVVVGGSTDTQYF
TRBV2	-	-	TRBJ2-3	TGTGCCAGCACCCGACGGTCCAGCACAGATACGCAGTATTTT	CASTRRSSTDTQYF
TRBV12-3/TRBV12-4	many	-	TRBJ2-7	TGTGCCAGCAGTGGGGCGGGCGAGCAGTACTTC	CASSGAGEQYF
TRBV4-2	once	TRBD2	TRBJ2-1	TGTGCCAGCAGCCAAGAGGCGACTAGCGGGGGAGTATATGAGCAGTTCTTC	CASSQEATSGGVYEQFF
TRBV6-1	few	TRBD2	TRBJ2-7	TGTGCCAGCAGTCCTGCCGGACTAGCGGGGGCCTACGAGCAGTACTTC	CASSPAGLAGAYEQYF
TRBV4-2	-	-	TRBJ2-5	TGTGCCAGCAGCCAAGATCCCACGCACGGAGGGACCCAGTACTTC	CASSQDPTHGGTQYF
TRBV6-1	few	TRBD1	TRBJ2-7	TGTGCCAGCAGAAAATTGGGACAGGGGGCCAACGAGCAGTACTTC	CASRKLGQGANEQYF
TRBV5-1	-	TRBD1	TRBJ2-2	TGCGCCAGCAGCAGCGGACAGGGGGCGGGGAACACCGGGGAGCTGTTTTTT	CASSSGQGAGNTGELFF
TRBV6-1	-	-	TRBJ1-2	TGTGCCAGCAGTGATGAGGGTTGGGGCTACACCTTC	CASSDEGWGYTF
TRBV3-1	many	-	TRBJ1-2	TGTGCCAGCAGCATCCACAGGGACTTCGGCTACACCTTC	CASSIHRDFGYTF
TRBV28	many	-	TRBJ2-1	TGTGCCAGCAGTTCCCCGGTGGGGGCATACAATGAGCAGTTCTTC	CASSSPVGAYNEQFF
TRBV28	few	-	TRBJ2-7	TGTGCCAGCAGTTTTGACGGGCCGTACGAGCAGTACTTC	CASSFDGPYEQYF
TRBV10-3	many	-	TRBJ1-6	TGTGCCATGGGACTATCCTATAATTCACCCCTCCACTTT	CAMGLSYNSPLHF
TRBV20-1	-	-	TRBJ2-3	TGCAGTGCTAGAGGGCCGGAGGCAGATACGCAGTATTTT	CSARGPEADTQYF
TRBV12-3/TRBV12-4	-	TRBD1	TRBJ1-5	TGTGCCAGCAGTAAGGGACAGGGGCCATATAGCAATCAGCCCCAGCATTTT	CASSKGQGPYSNQPQHF
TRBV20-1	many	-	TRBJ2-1	TGCAGTGCCCATTTTAGTGCGGCTCCCTACAATGAGCAGTTCTTC	CSAHFSAAPYNEQFF
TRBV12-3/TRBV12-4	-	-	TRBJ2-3	TGTGCCAGCAGTTTACAGGGGCTAGCATCCCCAGATACGCAGTATTTT	CASSLQGLASPDTQYF
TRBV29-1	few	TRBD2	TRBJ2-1	TGCAGCGTTCTCCGCGGGGGGCCCTCCTACAATGAGCAGTTCTTC	CSVLRGGPSYNEQFF
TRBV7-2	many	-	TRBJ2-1	TGTGCCAGCAGCCTCGTGGGGACGGCTGTCAATGAGCAGTTCTTC	CASSLVGTAVNEQFF
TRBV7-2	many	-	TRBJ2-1	TGTGCCAGCAGCTTCCAAGGACTTTCCGTCTATGAGCAGTTCTTC	CASSFQGLSVYEQFF